This T cell receptor (beta chain) comes out of a study of shared clonotypes between healthy human individuals. Broader study findings: A reduction in generation probabilities was seen for non-shared clonotypes relative to those shared by all four donors.

Once extracted for a subset, genomic DNA was divided evenly among several immunoSEQ plates. Profiled with immunoSEQ multiplex PCR; TCRdb holds only in-frame clones, not every one. The sample lists roughly 640,000 clones, 74% seen once, with over 1.5% in the top ten. From germline, CDR1 is MNHNY and CDR2 SVGAGI (reference sequence). The ends lost 4 bases at V and 5 bases at J; junction bases unmatched: 6. This CDR3 spans 16 amino acids. With regard to this clone: What it binds is unknown.

The rearrangement links TRBV6-6 to TRBJ2-2; 11 nucleotides agree with TRBD2. The sequenced sample consisted of memory CD4+ T cells sorted from blood. Subset of the sample: CD45RA-negative fraction. This receptor was identified in a woman aged 25 to 39 in good health. Here the CDR3 reads CASSSTSGSPTGELFF. Written as DNA, the CDR3 is TGTGCCAGCAGTTCTACTAGCGGGAGCCCTACCGGGGAGCTGTTTTTT.